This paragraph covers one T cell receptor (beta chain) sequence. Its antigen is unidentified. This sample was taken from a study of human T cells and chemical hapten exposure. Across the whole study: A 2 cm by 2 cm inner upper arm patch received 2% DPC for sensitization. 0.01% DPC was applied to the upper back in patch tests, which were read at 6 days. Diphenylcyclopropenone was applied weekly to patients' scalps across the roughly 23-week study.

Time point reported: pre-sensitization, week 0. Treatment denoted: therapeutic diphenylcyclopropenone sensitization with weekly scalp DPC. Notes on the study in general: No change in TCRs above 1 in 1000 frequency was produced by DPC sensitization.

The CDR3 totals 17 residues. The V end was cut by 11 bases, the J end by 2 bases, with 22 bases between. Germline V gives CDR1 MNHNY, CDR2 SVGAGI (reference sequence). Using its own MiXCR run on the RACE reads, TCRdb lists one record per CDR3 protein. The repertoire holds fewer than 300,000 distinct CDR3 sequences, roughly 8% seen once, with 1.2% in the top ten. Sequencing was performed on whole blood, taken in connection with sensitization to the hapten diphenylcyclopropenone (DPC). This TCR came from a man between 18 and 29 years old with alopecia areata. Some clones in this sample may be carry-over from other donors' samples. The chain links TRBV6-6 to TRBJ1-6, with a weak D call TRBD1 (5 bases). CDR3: CAANPPDQGTYNSPLHF. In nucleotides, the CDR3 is TGTGCCGCCAATCCCCCTGACCAGGGAACCTATAATTCACCCCTCCACTTT.